This TCR beta chain was sequenced during a study of T-cell reconstitution after alpha-beta-depleted transplantation in children. Unique molecular identifiers were built into the TCRbeta library. TCRdb ran MiXCR on the PCR reads and lists one entry per CDR3 protein. The sample yields roughly 490,000 distinct CDR3 sequences, 9.5% to 12% seen once. Concerning this clonotype itself: Antigen specificity is unknown.

Study findings and constraints: Some patients owed their high day-60 TCRbeta diversity to surviving recipient T cells and thymic progenitors. In patients about two months after transplant, alpha-beta T cells reportedly arose from several hundred expanded graft clones.

The CDR3 contains 15 residues. Germline loops: CDR1 SGHTA, CDR2 FQGNSA. Germline trimming cut 6 bases from V and 6 bases from J; bases unmatched to any gene: 9. This sequence originates from a female patient aged 2-9 years who had a stem cell transplant for aplastic anemia, so the T cells may come from the graft donor. The chain couples TRBV7-2 to TRBJ2-2; 8 nucleotides agree with TRBD2. The sample in question was PBMCs, mostly from graft donor cells, obtained 180 days after TCRalphabeta/CD19-depleted stem cell transplant. CDR3 region: CASRSTGTSPGELFF. The CDR3 region has the DNA TGTGCCAGCAGGTCTACCGGGACTAGTCCCGGGGAGCTGTTTTTT.